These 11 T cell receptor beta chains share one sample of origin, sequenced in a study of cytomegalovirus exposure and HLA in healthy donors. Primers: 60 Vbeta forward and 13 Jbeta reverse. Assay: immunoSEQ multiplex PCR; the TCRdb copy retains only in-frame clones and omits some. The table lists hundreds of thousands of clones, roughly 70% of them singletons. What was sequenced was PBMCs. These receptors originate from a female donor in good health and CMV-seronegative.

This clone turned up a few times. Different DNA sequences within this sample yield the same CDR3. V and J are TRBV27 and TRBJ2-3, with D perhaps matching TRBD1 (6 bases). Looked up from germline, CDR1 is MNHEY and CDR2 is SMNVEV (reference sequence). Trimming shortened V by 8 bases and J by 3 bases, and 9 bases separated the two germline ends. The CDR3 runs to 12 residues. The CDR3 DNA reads TGTGCCAGCTCGAGGGGGACAGATACGCAGTATTTT. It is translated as CASSRGTDTQYF.

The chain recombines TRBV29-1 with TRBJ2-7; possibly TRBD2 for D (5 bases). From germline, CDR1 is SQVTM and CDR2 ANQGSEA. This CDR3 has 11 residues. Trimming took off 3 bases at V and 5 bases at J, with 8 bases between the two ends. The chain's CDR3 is CSVDEGDEQYF. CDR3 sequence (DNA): TGCAGCGTTGACGAGGGAGACGAGCAGTACTTC.

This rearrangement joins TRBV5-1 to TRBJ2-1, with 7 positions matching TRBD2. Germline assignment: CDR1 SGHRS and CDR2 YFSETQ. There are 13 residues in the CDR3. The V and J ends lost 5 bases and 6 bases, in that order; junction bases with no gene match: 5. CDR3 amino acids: CASRPAGINEQFF. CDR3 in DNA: TGCGCCAGCAGGCCAGCGGGGATCAATGAGCAGTTCTTC.

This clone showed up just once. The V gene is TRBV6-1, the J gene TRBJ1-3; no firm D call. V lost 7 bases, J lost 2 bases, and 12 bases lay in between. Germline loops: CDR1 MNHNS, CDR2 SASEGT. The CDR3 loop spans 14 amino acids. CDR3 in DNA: TGTGCCAGCACCTCGCCATCGGCTGGAAACACCATATATTTT. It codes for CASTSPSAGNTIYF.

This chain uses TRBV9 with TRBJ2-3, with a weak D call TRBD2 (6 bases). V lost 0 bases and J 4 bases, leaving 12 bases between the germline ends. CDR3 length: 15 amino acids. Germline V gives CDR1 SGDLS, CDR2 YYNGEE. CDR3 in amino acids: CASSVEGLSPDTQYF. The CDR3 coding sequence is TGTGCCAGCAGCGTAGAAGGACTATCTCCAGATACGCAGTATTTT.

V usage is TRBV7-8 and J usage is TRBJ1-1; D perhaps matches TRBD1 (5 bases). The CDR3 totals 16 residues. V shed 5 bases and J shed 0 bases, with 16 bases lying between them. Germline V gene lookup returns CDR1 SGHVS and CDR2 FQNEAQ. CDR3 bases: TGTGCCAGCAGCCCATCGATGACAGTCATGAACACTGAAGCTTTCTTT. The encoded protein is CASSPSMTVMNTEAFF.

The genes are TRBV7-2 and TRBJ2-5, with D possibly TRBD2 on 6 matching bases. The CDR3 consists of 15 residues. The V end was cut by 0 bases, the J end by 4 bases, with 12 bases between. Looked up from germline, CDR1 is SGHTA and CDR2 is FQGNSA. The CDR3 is CASSLATGEGETQYF. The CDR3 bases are TGTGCCAGCAGCTTAGCGACGGGAGAGGGAGAGACCCAGTACTTC.

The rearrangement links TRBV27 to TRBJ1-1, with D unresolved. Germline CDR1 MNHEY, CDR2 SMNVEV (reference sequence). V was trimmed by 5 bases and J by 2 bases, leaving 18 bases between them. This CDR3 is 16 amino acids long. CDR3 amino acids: CASSLGIVEGNTEAFF. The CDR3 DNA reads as TGTGCCAGCAGTCTCGGCATAGTTGAGGGAAACACTGAAGCTTTCTTT.

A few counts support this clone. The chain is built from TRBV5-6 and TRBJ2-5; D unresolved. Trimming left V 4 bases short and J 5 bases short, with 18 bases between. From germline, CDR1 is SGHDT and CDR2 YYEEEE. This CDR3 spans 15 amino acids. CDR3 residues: CASSNDPPRQETQYF. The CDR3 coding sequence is TGTGCCAGCAGCAACGACCCTCCGAGGCAGGAGACCCAGTACTTC.

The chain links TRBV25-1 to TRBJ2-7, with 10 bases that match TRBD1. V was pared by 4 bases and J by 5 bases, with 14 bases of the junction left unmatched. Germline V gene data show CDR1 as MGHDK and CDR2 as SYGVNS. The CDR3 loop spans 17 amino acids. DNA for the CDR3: TGTGCCAGCAGTGGGATTTCACCGGGACAGGGGACCGACGAGCAGTACTTC. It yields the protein CASSGISPGQGTDEQYF.

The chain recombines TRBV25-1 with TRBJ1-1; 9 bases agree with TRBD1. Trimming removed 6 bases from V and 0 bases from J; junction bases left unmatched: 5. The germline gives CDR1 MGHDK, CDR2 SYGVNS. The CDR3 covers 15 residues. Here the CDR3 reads CASRPGQGMNTEAFF. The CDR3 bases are TGTGCCAGCAGGCCGGGACAGGGTATGAACACTGAAGCTTTCTTT.